These T cell receptor beta chains were read from a single sample in a study of blood T cell repertoires in COVID-19. The data were produced by immunoSEQ multiplex PCR, yet TCRdb's version contains in-frame clones alone and is incomplete. The sample has 90,000 or so clones, approximately 86% seen once. What was sequenced was peripheral blood. Receptor source: a man in his sixties with acute or convalescent COVID-19. CDR3s include the opening cysteine and the closing phenylalanine or tryptophan. A D gene is named only where the DNA matches it firmly. The size of a clone is reported for some rows only, either as once, few or many, or as a class for expanded clones.

CASSAGMGNEQFF,TGTGCCAGCAGCGCGGGGATGGGGAATGAGCAGTTCTTC,TRBV7-2,NA,13,TRBJ2-1,NA
CAWRLKGRGTEAFF,TGTGCCTGGAGATTAAAGGGGAGGGGAACTGAAGCTTTCTTT,TRBV30,NA,14,TRBJ1-1,NA
CASSYGERVFSYEQYF,TGTGCCAGCAGTTACGGGGAGCGGGTCTTTTCCTACGAGCAGTACTTC,TRBV6-2/TRBV6-3,NA,16,TRBJ2-7,NA
CASGVPGQGEAFF,TGTGCCAGCGGAGTCCCGGGACAGGGTGAAGCTTTCTTT,TRBV25-1,TRBD1,13,TRBJ1-1,NA
CASGLRTGVTETQYF,TGTGCTAGTGGTTTGAGGACAGGTGTTACGGAGACCCAGTACTTC,TRBV12-5,TRBD1,15,TRBJ2-5,few
CASSPRQGAYYGYTF,TGTGCCAGCAGTCCCCGACAGGGGGCGTATTATGGCTACACCTTC,TRBV27,TRBD1,15,TRBJ1-2,NA
CASSQDPLTGGYQPQHF,TGTGCCAGCAGCCAAGATCCATTGACAGGGGGCTATCAGCCCCAGCATTTT,TRBV4-2,TRBD1,17,TRBJ1-5,once
CSVRQANSYEQYF,TGCAGCGTCAGACAGGCGAACTCCTACGAGCAGTACTTC,TRBV29-1,NA,13,TRBJ2-7,NA
CASSQRGLGQETQYF,TGTGCCAGCTCACAGCGGGGGTTGGGGCAAGAGACCCAGTACTTC,TRBV18,TRBD2,15,TRBJ2-5,few
CASSSTGNQPQHF,TGCGCCAGCAGCTCGACAGGGAATCAGCCCCAGCATTTT,TRBV5-1,TRBD1,13,TRBJ1-5,NA
CASSSHRGRNTEAFF,TGTGCCAGTAGCTCCCACAGGGGGAGGAACACTGAAGCTTTCTTT,TRBV19,TRBD1,15,TRBJ1-1,NA
CASSPVSDTQYF,TGTGCCAGCAGTCCGGTTTCTGATACGCAGTATTTT,TRBV28,NA,12,TRBJ2-3,NA
CASSLQGFNEKLFF,TGTGCCAGCAGTCTACAGGGTTTTAATGAAAAACTGTTTTTT,TRBV2,NA,14,TRBJ1-4,NA
CASSYTGIGYEQYF,TGTGCCAGCAGTTACACAGGGATTGGGTACGAGCAGTACTTC,TRBV6-5,NA,14,TRBJ2-7,NA
CASSLDQGLAGQYF,TGTGCCAGCAGCTTAGATCAGGGACTAGCGGGACAGTATTTT,TRBV11-2,TRBD2,14,TRBJ2-3,few
CASSAGLEPEKLFF,TGTGCCAGCAGCGCGGGCCTGGAACCCGAAAAACTGTTTTTT,TRBV25-1,NA,14,TRBJ1-4,NA
CASSPKGLSHNEQFF,TGTGCCAGCAGCCCAAAGGGACTATCCCACAATGAGCAGTTCTTC,TRBV28,TRBD2,15,TRBJ2-1,once
CASSLGTGFNQPQHF,TGCGCCAGCAGCTTGGGTACAGGGTTCAATCAGCCCCAGCATTTT,TRBV5-1,NA,15,TRBJ1-5,NA
CASSQKEGATEAFF,TGTGCCAGCTCGCAGAAGGAGGGGGCCACTGAAGCTTTCTTT,TRBV18,TRBD1,14,TRBJ1-1,few
CASSLAVAPSRGNTIYF,TGTGCCAGCAGCTTAGCAGTAGCACCCTCGAGAGGAAACACCATATATTTT,TRBV7-8,NA,17,TRBJ1-3,once
CSVGSGVTGELFF,TGCAGCGTTGGTAGCGGGGTCACCGGGGAGCTGTTTTTT,TRBV29-1,TRBD2,13,TRBJ2-2,many
CASSSLGVNMNTEAFF,TGTGCCAGCAGCTCATTAGGGGTTAATATGAACACTGAAGCTTTCTTT,TRBV5-6,NA,16,TRBJ1-1,NA
CASSQETGESPLHF,TGCGCCAGCAGCCAAGAGACTGGCGAGTCACCCCTCCACTTT,TRBV4-1,NA,14,TRBJ1-6,few
CASSKRQGGNEKLFF,TGTGCCAGCAGTAAGCGACAGGGAGGTAATGAAAAACTGTTTTTT,TRBV27,TRBD1,15,TRBJ1-4,NA
CASSEKSSGDYEQYF,TGTGCCAGCAGTGAAAAGTCAAGCGGAGACTACGAGCAGTACTTC,TRBV6-1,NA,15,TRBJ2-7,NA
CASSFVAGTDTQYF,TGTGCCAGCAGTTTTGTCGCGGGCACAGATACGCAGTATTTT,TRBV28,NA,14,TRBJ2-3,NA
CASSIQGKQETQYF,TGTGCCAGTAGTATACAGGGCAAGCAAGAGACCCAGTACTTC,TRBV19,NA,14,TRBJ2-5,NA
CASSASASSGNTIYF,TGTGCCAGCAGTGCATCAGCTAGCTCTGGAAACACCATATATTTT,TRBV2,NA,15,TRBJ1-3,NA
CAWTKPQAWNTGELFF,TGTGCCTGGACCAAACCCCAGGCTTGGAACACCGGGGAGCTGTTTTTT,TRBV30,NA,16,TRBJ2-2,NA
CASSLGLGTKVYEQYF,TGTGCCAGCAGCTTAGGGCTTGGGACAAAGGTCTACGAGCAGTACTTC,TRBV5-8,NA,16,TRBJ2-7,NA
CASSLAAGNTEAFF,TGTGCCAGCAGCTTGGCCGCAGGGAACACTGAAGCTTTCTTT,TRBV5-4,NA,14,TRBJ1-1,NA
CASSLGQGAFAEAFF,TGTGCCAGCAGCTTAGGACAGGGGGCGTTCGCTGAAGCTTTCTTT,TRBV7-2,TRBD1,15,TRBJ1-1,NA
CASSLAQGNTEAFF,TGCGCCAGCAGCTTGGCCCAGGGCAACACTGAAGCTTTCTTT,TRBV5-1,NA,14,TRBJ1-1,once
CAISEGHYSNQPQHF,TGTGCCATCAGTGAAGGACATTATAGCAATCAGCCCCAGCATTTT,TRBV10-3,NA,15,TRBJ1-5,NA
CASSRRTGALEDTQYF,TGTGCCAGCAGCCGGAGGACAGGGGCTCTGGAAGATACGCAGTATTTT,TRBV11-3,TRBD1,16,TRBJ2-3,once
CASSLVMTGELFF,TGTGCCAGCAGCTTAGTAATGACCGGGGAGCTGTTTTTT,TRBV7-2,NA,13,TRBJ2-2,once
CAWSLTGRTNSGNTIYF,TGTGCCTGGAGTCTGACAGGGCGCACCAATTCTGGAAACACCATATATTTT,TRBV30,TRBD1,17,TRBJ1-3,NA
CSVAQGLGGYTF,TGCAGCGTTGCTCAGGGTCTAGGGGGCTACACCTTC,TRBV29-1,NA,12,TRBJ1-2,NA
CASSFGVQGGEKLFF,TGTGCCAGCAGTTTTGGTGTACAGGGTGGAGAAAAACTGTTTTTT,TRBV27,NA,15,TRBJ1-4,few
CASSLEVAGGPSYEQYF,TGTGCCAGCAGCTTAGAGGTAGCGGGGGGGCCGTCCTACGAGCAGTACTTC,TRBV7-6,TRBD2,17,TRBJ2-7,NA
CASSFVAGGPPGANVLTF,TGTGCCAGCAGCTTCGTAGCGGGAGGGCCCCCTGGGGCCAACGTCCTGACTTTC,TRBV7-7,TRBD2,18,TRBJ2-6,NA
CASRIQRGTGELFF,TGTGCCAGTAGAATCCAGCGGGGCACCGGGGAGCTGTTTTTT,TRBV19,TRBD2,14,TRBJ2-2,NA
CASSPTPWNEQFF,TGTGCCAGCAGCCCTACCCCTTGGAATGAGCAGTTCTTC,TRBV7-3,NA,13,TRBJ2-1,NA
CASRQLTGGSYEQYF,TGTGCCAGCAGACAGTTGACAGGGGGATCCTACGAGCAGTACTTC,TRBV3-1/TRBV3-2,TRBD1,15,TRBJ2-7,NA
CASSLDYDGSNQPQHF,TGTGCCAGCAGCCTAGACTATGACGGCAGCAATCAGCCCCAGCATTTT,TRBV7-9,NA,16,TRBJ1-5,NA
CASSLWPGGEEQYF,TGTGCCAGCAGCTTATGGCCGGGAGGGGAAGAGCAGTACTTC,TRBV7-2,TRBD2,14,TRBJ2-7,NA
CASSRQGGVTEAFF,TGTGCCAGCTCACGACAGGGTGGGGTCACTGAAGCTTTCTTT,TRBV18,TRBD1,14,TRBJ1-1,NA
CSVVRGRYQYF,TGCAGCGTAGTCAGGGGTAGATATCAGTACTTC,TRBV29-1,NA,11,TRBJ2-4,NA